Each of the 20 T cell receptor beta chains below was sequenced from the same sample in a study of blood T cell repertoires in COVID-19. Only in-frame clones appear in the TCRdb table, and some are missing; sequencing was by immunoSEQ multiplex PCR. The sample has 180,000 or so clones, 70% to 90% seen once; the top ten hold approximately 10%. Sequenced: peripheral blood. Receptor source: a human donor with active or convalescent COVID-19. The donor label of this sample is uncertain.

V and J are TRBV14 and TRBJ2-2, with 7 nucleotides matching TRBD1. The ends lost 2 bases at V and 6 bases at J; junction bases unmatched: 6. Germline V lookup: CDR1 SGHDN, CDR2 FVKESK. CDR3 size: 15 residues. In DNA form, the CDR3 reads TGTGCCAGCAGCCAACTATCCCAGGGGGCCGGGGAGCTGTTTTTT. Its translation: CASSQLSQGAGELFF.

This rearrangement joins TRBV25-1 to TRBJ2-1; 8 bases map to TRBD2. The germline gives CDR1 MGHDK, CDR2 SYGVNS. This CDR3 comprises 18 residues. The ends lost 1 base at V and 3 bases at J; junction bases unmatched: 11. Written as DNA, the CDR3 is TGTGCCAGCAGTGAATGGTTGGCTAGCGGGTTACACTACAATGAGCAGTTCTTC. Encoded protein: CASSEWLASGLHYNEQFF. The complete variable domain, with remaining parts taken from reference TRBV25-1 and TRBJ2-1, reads EADIYQTPRYLVIGTGKKITLECSQTMGHDKMYWYQQDPGMELHLIHYSYGVNSTEKGDLSSESTVSRIRTEHFPLTLESARPSHTSQYLCASSEWLASGLHYNEQFFGPGTRLTVL.

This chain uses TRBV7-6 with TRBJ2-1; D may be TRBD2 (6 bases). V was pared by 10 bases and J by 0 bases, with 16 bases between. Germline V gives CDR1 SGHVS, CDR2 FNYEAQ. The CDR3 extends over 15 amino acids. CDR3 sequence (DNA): TGTGCCACCATTAGCGGAGCGGGCTCCTACAATGAGCAGTTCTTC. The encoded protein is CATISGAGSYNEQFF.

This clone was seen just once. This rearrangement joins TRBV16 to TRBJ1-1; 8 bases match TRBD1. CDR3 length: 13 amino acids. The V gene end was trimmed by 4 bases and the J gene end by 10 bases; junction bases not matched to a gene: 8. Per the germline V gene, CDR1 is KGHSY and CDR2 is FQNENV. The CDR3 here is CASSPDRVGRAFF. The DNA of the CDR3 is TGTGCCAGCAGCCCGGACAGGGTAGGGAGAGCTTTCTTT.

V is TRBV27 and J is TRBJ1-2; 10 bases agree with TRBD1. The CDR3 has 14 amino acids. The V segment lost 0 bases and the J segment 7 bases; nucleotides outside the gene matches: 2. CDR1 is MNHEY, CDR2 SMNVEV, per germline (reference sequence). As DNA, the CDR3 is TGTGCCAGCAGTTTATCGTGGACAGGGGGTGGCTACACCTTC. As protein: CASSLSWTGGGYTF.

CDR3 in amino acids: CATSTGTGYEQYF. The DNA of the CDR3 is TGTGCCACCAGCACCGGGACAGGCTACGAGCAGTACTTC. V usage is TRBV15 and J usage is TRBJ2-7; TRBD1 agrees at 8 bases. Losses at the gene ends were 4 bases for V and 3 bases for J; bases not matched to a gene: 2. The V gene's germline CDR1 is LNHNV and CDR2 YYDKDF (reference sequence). The CDR3 has 13 amino acids.

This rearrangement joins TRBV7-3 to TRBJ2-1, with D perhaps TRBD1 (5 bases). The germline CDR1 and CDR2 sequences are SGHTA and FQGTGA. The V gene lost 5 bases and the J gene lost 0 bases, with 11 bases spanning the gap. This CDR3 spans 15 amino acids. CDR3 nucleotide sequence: TGTGCCAGCAGCCCGTGGACATCCTCCTACAATGAGCAGTTCTTC. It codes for CASSPWTSSYNEQFF.

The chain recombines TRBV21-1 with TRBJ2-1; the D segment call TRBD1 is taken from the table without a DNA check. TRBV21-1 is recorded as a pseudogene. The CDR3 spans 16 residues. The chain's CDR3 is CASSTKADRVYNEQFF. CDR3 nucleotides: TGTGCCAGCAGCACAAAGGCGGACAGGGTATACAATGAGCAGTTCTTC.

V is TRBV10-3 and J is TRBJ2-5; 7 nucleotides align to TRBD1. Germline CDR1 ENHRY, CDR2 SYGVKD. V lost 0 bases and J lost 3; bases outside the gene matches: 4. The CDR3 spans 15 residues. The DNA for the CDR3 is TGTGCCATCAGTGAGTCGACAGGGCGAAAAGAGACCCAGTACTTC. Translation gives CAISESTGRKETQYF.

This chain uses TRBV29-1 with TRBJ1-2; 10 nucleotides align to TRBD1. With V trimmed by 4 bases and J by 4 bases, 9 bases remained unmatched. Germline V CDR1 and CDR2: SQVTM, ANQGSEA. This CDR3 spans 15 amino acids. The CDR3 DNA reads TGCAGCGTTGTGACAGGGGGCGCCCCCCTCTATGGCTACACCTTC. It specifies CSVVTGGAPLYGYTF.

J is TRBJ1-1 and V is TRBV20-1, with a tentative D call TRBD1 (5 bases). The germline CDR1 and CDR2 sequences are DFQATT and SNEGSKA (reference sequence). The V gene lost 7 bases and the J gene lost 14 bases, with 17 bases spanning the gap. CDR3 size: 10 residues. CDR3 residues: CSVLDNSQFF. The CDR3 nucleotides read TGCAGTGTTCTGGACAATAGTCAATTCTTT.

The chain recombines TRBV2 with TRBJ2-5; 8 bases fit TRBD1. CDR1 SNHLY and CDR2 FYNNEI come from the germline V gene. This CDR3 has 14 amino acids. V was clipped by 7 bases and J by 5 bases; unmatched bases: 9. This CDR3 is CASNAQGGRETQYF. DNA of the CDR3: TGTGCCAGCAACGCACAGGGGGGTAGGGAGACCCAGTACTTC.

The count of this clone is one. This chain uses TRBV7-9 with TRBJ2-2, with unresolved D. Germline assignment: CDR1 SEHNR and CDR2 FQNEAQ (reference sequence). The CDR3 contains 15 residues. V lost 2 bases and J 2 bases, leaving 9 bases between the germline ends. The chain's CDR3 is CASSLRVSNTGELFF. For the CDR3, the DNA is TGTGCCAGCAGCTTACGAGTGTCCAACACCGGGGAGCTGTTTTTT.

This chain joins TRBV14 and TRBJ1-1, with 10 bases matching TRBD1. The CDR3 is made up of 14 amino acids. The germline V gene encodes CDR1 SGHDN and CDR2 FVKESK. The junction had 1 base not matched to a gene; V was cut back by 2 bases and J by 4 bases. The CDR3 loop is CASSQWDRGTEAFF. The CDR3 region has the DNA TGTGCCAGCAGCCAATGGGACAGGGGCACTGAAGCTTTCTTT.

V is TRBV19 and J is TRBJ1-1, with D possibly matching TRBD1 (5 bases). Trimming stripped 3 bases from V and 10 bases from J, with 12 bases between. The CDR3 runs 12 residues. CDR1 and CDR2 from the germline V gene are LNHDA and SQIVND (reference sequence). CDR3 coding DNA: TGTGCCAGTAGTATTTTAGGGAGGGGAGCTTTCTTT. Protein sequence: CASSILGRGAFF.

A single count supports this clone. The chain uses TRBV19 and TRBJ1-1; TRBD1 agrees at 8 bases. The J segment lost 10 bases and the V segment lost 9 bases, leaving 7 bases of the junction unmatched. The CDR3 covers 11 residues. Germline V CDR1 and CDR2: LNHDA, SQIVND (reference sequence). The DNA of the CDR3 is TGTGCCAGCGAAAGACAGGGGCGAGCTTTCTTT. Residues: CASERQGRAFF.

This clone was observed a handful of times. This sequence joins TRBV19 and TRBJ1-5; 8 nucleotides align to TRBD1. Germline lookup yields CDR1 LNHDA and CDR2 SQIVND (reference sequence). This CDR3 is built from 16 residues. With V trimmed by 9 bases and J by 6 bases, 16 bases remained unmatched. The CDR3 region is CASSPLDRGYVQPQHF. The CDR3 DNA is TGTGCCAGCTCCCCGCTTGACAGGGGCTATGTTCAGCCCCAGCATTTT.

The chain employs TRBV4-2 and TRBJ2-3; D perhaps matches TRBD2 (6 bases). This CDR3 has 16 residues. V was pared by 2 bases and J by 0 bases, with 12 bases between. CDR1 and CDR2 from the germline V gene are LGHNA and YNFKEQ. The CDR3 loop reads CASSQSRGSSTDTQYF. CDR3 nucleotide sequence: TGTGCCAGCAGCCAATCTCGGGGGTCTAGCACAGATACGCAGTATTTT.

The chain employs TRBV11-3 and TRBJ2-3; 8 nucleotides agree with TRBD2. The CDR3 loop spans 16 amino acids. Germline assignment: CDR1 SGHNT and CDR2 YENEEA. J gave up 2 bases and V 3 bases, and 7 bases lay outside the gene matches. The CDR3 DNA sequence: TGTGCCAGCAGCTTGGGAACTAGCGGAACCACAGATACGCAGTATTTT. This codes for CASSLGTSGTTDTQYF.

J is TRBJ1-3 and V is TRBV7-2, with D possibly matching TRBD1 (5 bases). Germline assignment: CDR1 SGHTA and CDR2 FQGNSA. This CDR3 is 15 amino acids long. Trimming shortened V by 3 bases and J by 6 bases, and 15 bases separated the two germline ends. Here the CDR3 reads CASSLNWGVENTIYF. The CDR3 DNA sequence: TGTGCCAGCAGCTTGAACTGGGGGGTTGAAAACACCATATATTTT.